What follows are 16 T cell receptor beta chains derived from one specimen sequenced in a study of cytomegalovirus exposure and HLA in healthy donors (TCRdb year 2017). The library was prepared using the immunoSEQ multiplex PCR assay. For the multiplex PCR, a mixture combining 60 forward primers for TCR Vbeta segments and 13 reverse primers for TCR Jbeta segments was used. Entries here come from immuneACCESS through TCRdb and include only in-frame sequences with V and J called. Some clones fail to appear in such tables; in the studies checked, an unresolved V gene covers under half of the shortfall, and the cause of the remainder is unknown. This sample holds 95,000 to 100,000 clones; over 60% were observed only once. In total, the top ten clones hold approximately 8% of the sample. Sequencing used PBMCs. The source of these receptors is a female donor in good health and CMV-seronegative.

V usage is TRBV27 and J usage is TRBJ1-6; no firm D call. V lost 6 bases, J lost 3 bases, and 3 bases lay in between. This CDR3 region has 12 residues. CDR1 is MNHEY and CDR2 is SMNVEV in the germline V gene (reference sequence). The CDR3 DNA reads as TGTGCCAGCAGCTACTATAATTCACCCCTCCACTTT. It translates to CASSYYNSPLHF.

The rearrangement links TRBV6-1 to TRBJ2-7; D gene ambiguous. CDR1 is MNHNS, CDR2 SASEGT, per germline. The V and J ends lost 2 bases and 3 bases respectively, with 5 bases between them. The CDR3 runs to 12 residues. CDR3 in DNA: TGTGCCAGCAGTGAATATAGCTACGAGCAGTACTTC. Amino acids: CASSEYSYEQYF.

V usage is TRBV28 and J usage is TRBJ1-2; TRBD1 is a possible D gene (5 bases). The germline V gene has CDR1 MDHEN and CDR2 SYDVKM. V was shortened by 10 bases and J by 4 bases, with 13 bases between the two germline ends. The CDR3 length is 12 residues. Here the CDR3 DNA reads TGTGCCACCGGACGACAGATCTATGGCTACACCTTC. Translated, it gives CATGRQIYGYTF.

Comment on this clone: Other DNA sequences in the sample encode the same CDR3. The chain joins TRBV4-2 to TRBJ2-7, with a weak D call TRBD2 (5 bases). Germline V gene data show CDR1 as LGHNA and CDR2 as YNFKEQ. The CDR3 has 13 residues. V lost 4 bases and J 5 bases, leaving 12 bases between the germline ends. CDR3 loop: CASSLSAADEQYF. CDR3 DNA: TGTGCCAGCAGCCTATCCGCAGCGGACGAGCAGTACTTC.

The J gene is TRBJ2-7, the V gene TRBV5-6; perhaps TRBD1 as D (6 bases). V lost 4 bases and J lost 4, with 15 bases in between. The germline gives CDR1 SGHDT, CDR2 YYEEEE. The CDR3 totals 14 residues. DNA of the CDR3: TGTGCCAGCAGCGAACCGACAGGTCCGTACGAGCAGTACTTC. Protein product: CASSEPTGPYEQYF.

The rearrangement uses TRBV11-1 and TRBJ1-1; D unresolved. Trimming cost V 5 bases and J 0 bases, with 13 bases left between them. CDR3 size: 15 residues. Germline V gives CDR1 SGHAT, CDR2 FQDESV (reference sequence). The CDR3 region has the DNA TGTGCCAGCAGCCCAGAGGGCAGCATGAACACTGAAGCTTTCTTT. Residues: CASSPEGSMNTEAFF.

The V call is TRBV6-1, the J call TRBJ2-7, with 8 bases lining up with TRBD1. CDR1 MNHNS and CDR2 SASEGT come from the germline V gene. V trimming: 6 bases; J trimming: 5 bases; junction bases outside the gene matches: 6. The CDR3 is made up of 13 amino acids. CDR3 amino acids: CASRLTGVNEQYF. The CDR3 nucleotides are TGTGCCAGCAGACTGACAGGGGTAAACGAGCAGTACTTC.

The rearrangement links TRBV6-6 to TRBJ1-1, with TRBD1 matching 7 bases. Germline-derived CDR1 and CDR2 are MNHNY and SVGAGI (reference sequence). This CDR3 is 14 amino acids long. V was clipped by 11 bases and J by 0 bases; unmatched bases: 9. The CDR3 nucleotides read TGTGCCGGAGGGGGCGCGTTCCTGAACACTGAAGCTTTCTTT. It specifies CAGGGAFLNTEAFF.

The V gene is TRBV2, the J gene TRBJ1-5; 7 bases align to TRBD1. Germline V gene lookup returns CDR1 SNHLY and CDR2 FYNNEI. The CDR3 is 15 residues long. V gave up 4 bases and J gave up 3 bases; unmatched junction bases: 6. The CDR3 reads CASSGQGNNNQPQHF. CDR3 coding DNA: TGTGCCAGCAGTGGACAGGGTAACAACAATCAGCCCCAGCATTTT. The whole variable domain, remainder taken from reference TRBV2 and TRBJ1-5, is EPEVTQTPSHQVTQMGQEVILRCVPISNHLYFYWYRQILGQKVEFLVSFYNNEISEKSEIFDDQFSVERPDGSNFTLKIRSTKLEDSAMYFCASSGQGNNNQPQHFGDGTRLSIL.

The V call is TRBV20-1, the J call TRBJ2-7, with no clear D. Germline V gene data show CDR1 as DFQATT and CDR2 as SNEGSKA (reference sequence). Trimming stripped 3 bases from V and 6 bases from J, with 6 bases between. The CDR3 consists of 10 residues. CDR3 nucleotides: TGCAGTGCTAGTGTAGCCGAGCAGTACTTC. The encoded protein is CSASVAEQYF.

This chain links TRBV5-6 with TRBJ2-2; 7 nucleotides line up with TRBD1. CDR1 and CDR2 from the germline V gene are SGHDT and YYEEEE. This CDR3 has 16 amino acids. V shed 7 bases and J 3 bases; nucleotides not matched to a gene: 12. CDR3 sequence: CASGGDRDRDTGELFF. The CDR3 coding sequence is TGTGCCAGCGGGGGTGACCGGGACAGAGACACCGGGGAGCTGTTTTTT. The variable domain in full, with the rest retrieved from reference TRBV5-6 and TRBJ2-2, is DAGVTQSPTHLIKTRGQQVTLRCSPKSGHDTVSWYQQALGQGPQFIFQYYEEEERQRGNFPDRFSGHQFPNYSSELNVNALLLGDSALYLCASGGDRDRDTGELFFGEGSRLTVL.

The genes are TRBV28 and TRBJ1-2; 9 bases align to TRBD1. The length of the CDR3 is 14 residues. The J segment lost 5 bases and the V segment lost 6 bases, leaving 7 bases of the junction unmatched. Germline loops: CDR1 MDHEN, CDR2 SYDVKM. The CDR3: CASRPPGQGYGYTF. CDR3 nucleotides: TGTGCCAGCAGACCCCCGGGACAGGGTTATGGCTACACCTTC.

This chain joins TRBV6-6 and TRBJ1-1; 9 nucleotides align to TRBD1. The CDR3 is 16 amino acids. Germline V gene sequence: CDR1 MNHNY, CDR2 SVGAGI (reference sequence). J lost 6 bases, V lost 6 bases, and 14 bases had no gene match. CDR3 residues: CASSPRGDRAIPEAFF. The CDR3 DNA reads as TGTGCCAGCAGCCCACGGGGGGACAGGGCAATACCTGAAGCTTTCTTT.

The chain combines TRBV5-4 with TRBJ1-1, with D perhaps TRBD1 (6 bases). The CDR3 has 14 amino acids. The germline gives CDR1 SGHNT, CDR2 YYREEE (reference sequence). The germline V and J ends were trimmed by 0 bases and 6 bases, with 12 bases remaining between them. The CDR3 protein is CASSLAGRGAEAFF. The CDR3 DNA reads TGTGCCAGCAGCTTGGCCGGCAGGGGAGCTGAAGCTTTCTTT.

V is TRBV11-3 and J is TRBJ2-3; 9 nucleotides line up with TRBD2. The germline gives CDR1 SGHNT, CDR2 YENEEA. CDR3 length equals 15 residues. With 5 bases clipped from V and 0 bases from J, the junction kept 3 bases outside the gene matches. The CDR3 sequence: CASSLLAGSTDTQYF. CDR3 coding DNA: TGTGCCAGCAGCCTGCTAGCGGGGAGCACAGATACGCAGTATTTT.

The V call is TRBV6-1, the J call TRBJ1-1; D is uncertain. This CDR3 comprises 14 residues. The germline V gene encodes CDR1 MNHNS and CDR2 SASEGT. Trimming shortened V by 0 bases and J by 3 bases, and 8 bases separated the two germline ends. In DNA, the CDR3 is TGTGCCAGCAGTGAAGCGCGGTGGGACACTGAAGCTTTCTTT. Protein: CASSEARWDTEAFF.